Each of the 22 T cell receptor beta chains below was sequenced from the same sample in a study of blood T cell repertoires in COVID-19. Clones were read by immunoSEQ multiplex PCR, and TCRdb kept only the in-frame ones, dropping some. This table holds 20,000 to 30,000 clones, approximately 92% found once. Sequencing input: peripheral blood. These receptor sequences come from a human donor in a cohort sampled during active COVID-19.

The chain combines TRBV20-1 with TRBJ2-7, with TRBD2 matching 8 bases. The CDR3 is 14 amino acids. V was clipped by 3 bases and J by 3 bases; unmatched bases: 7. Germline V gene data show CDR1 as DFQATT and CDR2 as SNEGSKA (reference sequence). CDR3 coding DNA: TGCAGTGCTAGTTCACTAGCGGTATACTACGAGCAGTACTTC. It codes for CSASSLAVYYEQYF.

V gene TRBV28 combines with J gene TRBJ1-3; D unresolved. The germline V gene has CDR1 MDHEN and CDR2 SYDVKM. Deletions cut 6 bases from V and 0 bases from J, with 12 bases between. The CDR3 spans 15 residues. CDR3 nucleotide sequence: TGTGCCAGCAGGTCCCCCCCGAGCTCTGGAAACACCATATATTTT. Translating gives CASRSPPSSGNTIYF.

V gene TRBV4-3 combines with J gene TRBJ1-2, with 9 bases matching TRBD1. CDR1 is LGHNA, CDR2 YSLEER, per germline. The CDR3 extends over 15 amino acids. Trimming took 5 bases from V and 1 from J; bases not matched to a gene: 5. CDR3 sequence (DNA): TGCGCCAGCAGCGCTTGGGACAGGGATAACTATGGCTACACCTTC. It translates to CASSAWDRDNYGYTF.

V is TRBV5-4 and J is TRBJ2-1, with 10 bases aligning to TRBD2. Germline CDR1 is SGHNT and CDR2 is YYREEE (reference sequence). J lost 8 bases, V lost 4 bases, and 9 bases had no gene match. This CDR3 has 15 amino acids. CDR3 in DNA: TGTGCCAGCAGCCGCCCGCTAGCGGGAGTTGATGAGCAGTTCTTC. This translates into CASSRPLAGVDEQFF.

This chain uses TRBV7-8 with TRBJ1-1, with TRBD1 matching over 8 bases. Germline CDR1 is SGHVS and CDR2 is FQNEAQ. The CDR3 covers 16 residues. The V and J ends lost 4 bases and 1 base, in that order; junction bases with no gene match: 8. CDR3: CASSSKPGTGNTEAFF. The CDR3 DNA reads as TGTGCCAGCAGCTCCAAGCCCGGGACAGGGAACACTGAAGCTTTCTTT.

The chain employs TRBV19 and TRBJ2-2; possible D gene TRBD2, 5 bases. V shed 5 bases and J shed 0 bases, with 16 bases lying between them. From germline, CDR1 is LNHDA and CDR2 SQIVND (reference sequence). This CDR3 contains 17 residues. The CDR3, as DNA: TGTGCCAGTAGTCCGGTAGGAGGCCGACCGAACACCGGGGAGCTGTTTTTT. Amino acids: CASSPVGGRPNTGELFF.

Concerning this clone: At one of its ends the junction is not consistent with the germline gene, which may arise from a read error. CDR3 residues: CASSFRLAGEQYF. The CDR3 bases are TGTGCTAGCAGCTTTAGGCTAGCGGGCGAGCAGTACTTC. The gene calls are TRBV7-7 and TRBJ2-7, with TRBD2 matching over 8 bases. CDR1 is SSHAT, CDR2 FNYEAQ, per germline (reference sequence). The CDR3 length is 13 residues.

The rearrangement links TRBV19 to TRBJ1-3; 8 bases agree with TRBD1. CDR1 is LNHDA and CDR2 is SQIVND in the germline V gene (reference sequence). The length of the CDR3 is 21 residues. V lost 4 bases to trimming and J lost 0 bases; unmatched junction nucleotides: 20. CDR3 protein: CASSKPRDRHMLHPSGNTIYF. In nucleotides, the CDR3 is TGTGCCAGTAGTAAACCCAGGGACAGGCACATGCTACACCCCTCTGGAAACACCATATATTTT.

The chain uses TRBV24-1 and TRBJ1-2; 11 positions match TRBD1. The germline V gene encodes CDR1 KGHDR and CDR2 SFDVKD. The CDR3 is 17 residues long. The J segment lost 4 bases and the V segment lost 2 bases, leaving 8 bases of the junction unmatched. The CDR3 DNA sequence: TGTGCCACCAGTGATTCGGGACAGGGGGGAAAGGCCTATGGCTACACCTTC. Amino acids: CATSDSGQGGKAYGYTF.

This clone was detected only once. As DNA, the CDR3 is TGCGCCAGCAGCTTGGAGGGGGTGGTATCGAGTGAAGCTTTCTTT. Its protein product is CASSLEGVVSSEAFF. The chain recombines TRBV5-1 with TRBJ1-1, with D perhaps TRBD1 (6 bases). The CDR3 is 15 amino acids. Germline V gives CDR1 SGHRS, CDR2 YFSETQ. The V gene lost 0 bases and the J gene lost 7 bases, with 16 bases spanning the gap.

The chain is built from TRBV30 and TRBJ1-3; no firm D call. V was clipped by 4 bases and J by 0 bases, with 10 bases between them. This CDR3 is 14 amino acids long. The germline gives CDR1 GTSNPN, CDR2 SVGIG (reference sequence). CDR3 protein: CAWTELSSGNTIYF. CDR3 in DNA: TGTGCCTGGACCGAACTGAGCTCTGGAAACACCATATATTTT.

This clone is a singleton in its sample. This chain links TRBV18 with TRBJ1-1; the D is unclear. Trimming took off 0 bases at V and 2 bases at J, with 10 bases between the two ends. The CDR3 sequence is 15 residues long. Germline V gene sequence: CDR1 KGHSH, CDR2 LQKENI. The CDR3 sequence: CASSPPSRSNTEAFF. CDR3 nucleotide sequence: TGTGCCAGCTCACCACCGTCCCGCAGTAACACTGAAGCTTTCTTT.

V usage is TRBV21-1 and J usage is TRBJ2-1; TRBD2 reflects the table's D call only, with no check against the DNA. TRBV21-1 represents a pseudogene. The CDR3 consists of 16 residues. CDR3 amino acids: CASSGLAGPSYNEQFF. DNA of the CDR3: TGTGCCAGCAGCGGATTAGCGGGACCCTCCTACAATGAGCAGTTCTTC.

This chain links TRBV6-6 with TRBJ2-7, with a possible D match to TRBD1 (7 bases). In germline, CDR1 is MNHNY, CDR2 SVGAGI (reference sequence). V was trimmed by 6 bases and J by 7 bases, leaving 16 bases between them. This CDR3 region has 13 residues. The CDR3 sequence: CASRENRGGEQYF. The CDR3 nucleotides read TGTGCCAGCAGGGAAAACAGGGGAGGTGAGCAGTACTTC.

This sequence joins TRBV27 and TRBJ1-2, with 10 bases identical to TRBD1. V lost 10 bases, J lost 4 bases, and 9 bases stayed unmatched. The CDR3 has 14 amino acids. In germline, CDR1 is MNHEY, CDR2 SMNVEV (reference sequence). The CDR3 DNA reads TGTGCCACCAGCACCGGACAGGGGGTCTATGGCTACACCTTC. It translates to CATSTGQGVYGYTF.

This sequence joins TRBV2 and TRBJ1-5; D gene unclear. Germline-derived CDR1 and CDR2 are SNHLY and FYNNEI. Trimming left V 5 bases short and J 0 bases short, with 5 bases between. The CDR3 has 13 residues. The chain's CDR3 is CASSQDSNQPQHF. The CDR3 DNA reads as TGTGCCAGCAGTCAGGATAGCAATCAGCCCCAGCATTTT.

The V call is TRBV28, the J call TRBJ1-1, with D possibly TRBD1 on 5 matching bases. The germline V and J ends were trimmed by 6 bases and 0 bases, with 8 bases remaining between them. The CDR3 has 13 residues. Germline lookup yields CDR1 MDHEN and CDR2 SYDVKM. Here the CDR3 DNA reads TGTGCCAGCAGGACAGACATGAACACTGAAGCTTTCTTT. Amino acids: CASRTDMNTEAFF.

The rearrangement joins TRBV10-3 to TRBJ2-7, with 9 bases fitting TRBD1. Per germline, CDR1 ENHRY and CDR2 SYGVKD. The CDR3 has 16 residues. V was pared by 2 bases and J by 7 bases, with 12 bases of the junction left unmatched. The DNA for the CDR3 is TGTGCCATCAGTGAGGCTCCCGGGACAGGGCAAGGAGAGCAGTACTTC. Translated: CAISEAPGTGQGEQYF.

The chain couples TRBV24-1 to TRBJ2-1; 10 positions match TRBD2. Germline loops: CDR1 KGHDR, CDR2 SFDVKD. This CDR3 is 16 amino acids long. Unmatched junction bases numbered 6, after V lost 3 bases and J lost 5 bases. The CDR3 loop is CATSDASGSRHNEQFF. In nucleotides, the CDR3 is TGTGCCACCAGTGATGCTAGCGGGAGCCGACACAATGAGCAGTTCTTC.

Here the CDR3 reads CASSKTGGSNQPQHF. The CDR3 nucleotides read TGTGCCAGTAGTAAGACAGGGGGAAGCAATCAGCCCCAGCATTTT. The rearrangement uses TRBV19 and TRBJ1-5, with 9 bases identical to TRBD1. V shed 4 bases and J 1 base; nucleotides not matched to a gene: 2. Germline CDR1 LNHDA, CDR2 SQIVND (reference sequence). The length of the CDR3 is 15 residues. Based on the CDR3 plus reference TRBV19 and TRBJ1-5, the full variable domain is DGGITQSPKYLFRKEGQNVTLSCEQNLNHDAMYWYRQDPGQGLRLIYYSQIVNDFQKGDIAEGYSVSREKKESFPLTVTSAQKNPTAFYLCASSKTGGSNQPQHFGDGTRLSIL.

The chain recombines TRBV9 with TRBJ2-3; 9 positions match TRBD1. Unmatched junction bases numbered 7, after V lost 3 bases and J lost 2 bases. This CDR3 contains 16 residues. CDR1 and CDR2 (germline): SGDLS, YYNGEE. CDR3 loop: CASSGKGQGNTDTQYF. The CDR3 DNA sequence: TGTGCCAGCAGCGGGAAGGGACAGGGAAACACAGATACGCAGTATTTT.

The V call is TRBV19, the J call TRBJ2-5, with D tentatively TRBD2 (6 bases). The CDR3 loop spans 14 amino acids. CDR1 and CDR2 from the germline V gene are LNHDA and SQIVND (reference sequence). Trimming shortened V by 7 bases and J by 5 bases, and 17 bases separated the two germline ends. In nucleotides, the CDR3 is TGTGCCAGTACGGGGCGGGGAGGAAAGGAGACCCAGTACTTC. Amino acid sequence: CASTGRGGKETQYF.